This TCR beta chain was identified in a study of beta chain features in type 1 diabetes. Since all of the isolated RNA was reverse transcribed, expressed TCRB transcripts were what got sequenced. TCRdb's table, derived via immunoSEQ multiplex PCR, lists solely in-frame clones and lacks some. Of around 200,000 clones listed, more than 10% were seen once; the top ten hold around 0.63%. The CDR3 has 17 residues. V lost 0 bases to trimming and J lost 8 bases; unmatched junction nucleotides: 12. CDR1 SGHTA and CDR2 FQGNSA come from the germline V gene. The table lists this clone with a few counts. V usage is TRBV7-2 and J usage is TRBJ2-1; TRBD2 agrees at 8 bases. The specimen sequenced was central memory CD4+ T cells from blood. This receptor was identified in a woman younger than 30 in good health. The CDR3 DNA follows: TGTGCCAGCAGCTTAGCGGCCCTTGGACTAGCAGGGGATGAGCAGTTCTTC. Translating gives CASSLAALGLAGDEQFF. Supplemented by reference TRBV7-2 and TRBJ2-1, the full variable domain reads GAGVSQSPSNKVTEKGKDVELRCDPISGHTALYWYRQSLGQGLEFLIYFQGNSAPDKSGLPSDRFSAERTGGSVSTLTIQRTQQEDSAVYLCASSLAALGLAGDEQFFGPGTRLTVL.